This is a list of T cell receptor beta chains from one sample in a study of blood T cell repertoires in COVID-19. The protocol was immunoSEQ multiplex PCR, while the TCRdb copy is restricted to in-frame clones and leaves out a portion. Of over 250,000 clones in the sample, about 91% are singletons; the top ten hold roughly an eighth. The sequencing input was peripheral blood. The source is a woman aged 55-75 years with acute or convalescent COVID-19. CDR3s leave out the opening cysteine and the closing phenylalanine or tryptophan.

cdr3_aa: ASSPDRYNEQF
v_call: TRBV4-3

cdr3_aa: ATSDLRSEGSRDTQY
v_call: TRBV24-1

cdr3_aa: ASSRGENSGNTIY
v_call: TRBV5-5

cdr3_aa: ASSYSVVPNTEAF
v_call: TRBV6-6

cdr3_aa: ASSFLTYEQY
v_call: TRBV6-2/TRBV6-3

cdr3_aa: ASSPIGTSPTGELF
v_call: TRBV18

cdr3_aa: ASSYDSGGRPEAF
v_call: TRBV6-6

cdr3_aa: AAWGQFYGYT
v_call: TRBV12-3/TRBV12-4

cdr3_aa: ASSDENSYEQY
v_call: TRBV18

cdr3_aa: ASRADLHEQF
v_call: TRBV7-9

cdr3_aa: ASSPPAGELF
v_call: TRBV7-2

cdr3_aa: ASSLVTYNEQF
v_call: TRBV28